This paragraph covers one T cell receptor beta chain sequence. Antigen unknown. This specimen comes from a study of post-analysis software for immune sequencing data. Trimming at V came to 5 bases and at J to 2 bases, leaving 9 bases not matched to a gene. This CDR3 has 16 residues. The germline V gene encodes CDR1 SGHDT and CDR2 YYEEEE. Every TCR beta cDNA library bore unique molecular identifiers. One entry per CDR3 protein, called by TCRdb with MiXCR from the PCR reads. The sample includes roughly 600,000 distinct CDR3 sequences, around 44% of them seen just once. Broader study findings: In patients, TRBV5-6, TRBV5-1 and TRBV20-1 belonged to four or five TRBV segments found more frequently than in controls.

The source material was blood. This chain joins TRBV5-6 and TRBJ2-3, with 9 bases aligning to TRBD2. This receptor was obtained from a girl aged 5 to 17 with multiple sclerosis. CDR3 DNA sequence: TGTGCCAGCAGTTTACCGCGGGGGGGCCACACAGATACGCAGTATTTT. Its protein product is CASSLPRGGHTDTQYF.